These 24 T cell receptor beta chains came from one sample sequenced in a study of early T cells in non-severe SARS-CoV-2 infection. TCRdb processed the 5' RACE reads anew with MiXCR; each CDR3 protein has one entry. This table has under 45,000 distinct CDR3 sequences, 5.4% appearing once. This sample comprised whole blood, obtained at baseline. These receptors all stem from an adult who was a healthcare worker with PCR-confirmed SARS-CoV-2 infection or an uninfected control (not recorded which).

This clonotype was counted a single time. Given a much more abundant clone one base away, this may be a read error. The chain couples TRBV11-2 to TRBJ2-7; D unclear. CDR1 is SGHAT and CDR2 is FQNNGV in the germline V gene. The CDR3 runs to 12 residues. CDR3 in amino acids: CVSTPGSYEQYF. The DNA of the CDR3 is TGTGTCAGCACCCCGGGTTCCTACGAGCAGTACTTC.

This clonotype was detected many times. This sequence joins TRBV18 and TRBJ2-1; TRBD1 aligns across 8 bases. Germline V gene sequence: CDR1 KGHSH, CDR2 LQKENI. This CDR3 spans 15 amino acids. The ends lost 5 bases at V and 6 bases at J; junction bases unmatched: 9. CDR3 coding DNA: TGTGCCAGCTCAATACGGACAGGGAGTTCCAATGAGCAGTTCTTC. It translates to CASSIRTGSSNEQFF.

About this clonotype itself: The junction differs from germline at one of its ends, possibly a read error. The chain recombines TRBV18 with TRBJ2-3, with 11 bases identical to TRBD2. The V gene's germline CDR1 is KGHSH and CDR2 LQKENI. The length of the CDR3 is 16 residues. The CDR3, as DNA: TGTGCCAGCTCACCTGGCCAGACTAGCGGGACCTTTTACCCGCATTTT. This gives the protein CASSPGQTSGTFYPHF.

At least ten counts were recorded for this clonotype. The chain has TRBV7-7 and TRBJ2-5; D gene ambiguous. The CDR3 covers 12 residues. Germline V lookup: CDR1 SSHAT, CDR2 FNYEAQ (reference sequence). The V end was cut by 4 bases, the J end by 3 bases, with 6 bases between. The CDR3 sequence is CASSSPEETQYF. In DNA form, the CDR3 reads TGTGCCAGCAGCTCCCCAGAAGAGACCCAGTACTTC.

This clonotype was counted many times. The chain links TRBV7-9 to TRBJ2-3, with D perhaps matching TRBD2 (6 bases). The length of the CDR3 is 14 residues. V was pared by 5 bases and J by 5 bases, with 14 bases between. Germline CDR1 and CDR2: SEHNR and FQNEAQ (reference sequence). Here the CDR3 reads CASSPYGEEDTQYF. The CDR3 DNA follows: TGTGCCAGCAGCCCCTACGGGGAGGAAGATACGCAGTATTTT.

This clonotype was picked up many times. V is TRBV7-8 and J is TRBJ2-3, with D maybe TRBD2 (5 bases). Between the trimmed V and J ends, which lost 3 bases and 0 bases, there was a span of 10 bases. CDR3 length equals 15 residues. Germline CDR1 reads SGHVS; CDR2 reads FQNEAQ. CDR3: CASSFERISTDTQYF. CDR3 DNA sequence: TGTGCCAGCAGCTTCGAGCGGATTAGCACAGATACGCAGTATTTT.

This clonotype was counted many times. This chain joins TRBV11-2 and TRBJ2-5; D gene unclear. Germline lookup yields CDR1 SGHAT and CDR2 FQNNGV. The CDR3 runs 16 residues. V lost 5 bases, J lost 0 bases, and 16 bases lay in between. The CDR3 nucleotides read TGTGCCAGCAGCAGCTTAGTGTCGCGGTACCAAGAGACCCAGTACTTC. This codes for CASSSLVSRYQETQYF.

Many counts were recorded for this clonotype. The chain joins TRBV12-3 or TRBV12-4 to TRBJ2-6; the D is unclear. V lost 10 bases and J 0 bases, leaving 13 bases between the germline ends. The CDR3 has 15 residues. The CDR3 spells CAITQWGSGANVLTF. In nucleotides, the CDR3 is TGTGCCATCACTCAATGGGGCTCTGGGGCCAACGTCCTGACTTTC.

This clonotype has ten or more counts. This chain uses TRBV7-8 with TRBJ2-5; a weak D match, TRBD2 (7 bases). Trimming stripped 4 bases from V and 2 bases from J, with 17 bases between. Germline V gene lookup returns CDR1 SGHVS and CDR2 FQNEAQ. The CDR3 is made up of 16 amino acids. CDR3 nucleotides: TGTGCCAGCAGCTCCCTATGGGGGGGGCGGCAAGAGACCCAGTACTTC. This gives the protein CASSSLWGGRQETQYF.

This clonotype was counted a few times. The V and J genes are TRBV28 and TRBJ2-5, with a tentative D call TRBD2 (6 bases). Trimming removed 2 bases from V and 4 bases from J, with 11 bases in between. Per germline, CDR1 MDHEN and CDR2 SYDVKM. This CDR3 spans 14 amino acids. The CDR3 coding sequence is TGTGCCAGCAGTTTAGGGACTGGTGCAGAGACCCAGTACTTC. Amino acid sequence: CASSLGTGAETQYF.

This clonotype was counted at least ten times. The chain joins TRBV6-6 to TRBJ2-7; D remains ambiguous. Germline V gives CDR1 MNHNY, CDR2 SVGAGI (reference sequence). There are 18 residues in the CDR3. V was cut by 7 bases and J by 2 bases, with 27 bases left in between. The DNA for the CDR3 is TGTGCCAGCACCCCACTTCAAGGCCGCCGAAGCTCAACCTACGAGCAGTACTTC. Its translation is CASTPLQGRRSSTYEQYF.

V gene TRBV14 combines with J gene TRBJ2-1; 12 bases align to TRBD2. Per germline, CDR1 SGHDN and CDR2 FVKESK. The trim removed 1 base at V and 2 bases at J, leaving 6 bases unmatched. This CDR3 spans 18 amino acids. The chain's CDR3 is CASSQGGGTSGPYNEQFF. The CDR3 nucleotides are TGTGCCAGCAGCCAAGGAGGTGGGACTAGCGGGCCCTACAATGAGCAGTTCTTC.

Ten or more counts support this clonotype. This sequence joins TRBV24-1 and TRBJ2-1; 9 nucleotides match TRBD1. From germline, CDR1 is KGHDR and CDR2 SFDVKD. Trimming took 6 bases from V and 8 from J; bases not matched to a gene: 7. This CDR3 contains 14 residues. CDR3 sequence: CATSPGQGRYEQFF. CDR3 sequence (DNA): TGTGCCACCAGTCCGGGACAGGGAAGGTATGAGCAGTTCTTC.

By sample share, this clonotype is medium-sized. The V gene is TRBV7-9, the J gene TRBJ1-5; D may be TRBD1 (5 bases). The CDR3 consists of 16 residues. V was pared by 1 base and J by 0 bases, with 10 bases between. Germline V lookup: CDR1 SEHNR, CDR2 FQNEAQ (reference sequence). CDR3 in DNA: TGTGCCAGCAGCTTAGGAGGGGATTATAGCAATCAGCCCCAGCATTTT. It yields the protein CASSLGGDYSNQPQHF.

Many counts were recorded for this clonotype. This chain links TRBV3-1 with TRBJ2-3; D is possibly TRBD2 (5 bases). Per germline, CDR1 LGHDT and CDR2 YNNKEL (reference sequence). Trimming removed 3 bases at V and 1 base at J, with 8 bases between. CDR3 size: 14 residues. This chain's CDR3 is CASSHRRGTDTQYF. The CDR3 DNA sequence: TGTGCCAGCAGCCATCGGCGGGGCACAGATACGCAGTATTTT.

This clonotype was counted a few times. The chain couples TRBV20-1 to TRBJ2-3; perhaps TRBD1 as D (6 bases). V gave up 2 bases and J gave up 5 bases, with 8 bases separating them. The germline V gene encodes CDR1 DFQATT and CDR2 SNEGSKA (reference sequence). There are 12 residues in the CDR3. The CDR3 loop reads CSARTDRDTQYF. The DNA for the CDR3 is TGCAGTGCTAGAACGGACAGAGATACGCAGTATTTT.

Many counts were recorded for this clonotype. The chain couples TRBV10-2 to TRBJ1-1, with D unclear. The ends were cut back, 1 base at V and 1 base at J, with 7 bases in the middle. This CDR3 is 14 amino acids long. Germline V gene sequence: CDR1 WSHSY, CDR2 SAAADI. The CDR3 region has the DNA TGCGCCAGCAGTGAGTTTCCTGGGAACACTGAAGCTTTCTTT. It yields the protein CASSEFPGNTEAFF.

The rearrangement links TRBV7-2 to TRBJ2-1, with 10 bases that match TRBD2. The CDR3 has 15 amino acids. CDR1 and CDR2 (germline): SGHTA, FQGNSA. With V trimmed by 5 bases and J by 3 bases, 4 bases remained unmatched. CDR3 residues: CASSKLAGDYNEQFF. CDR3 DNA sequence: TGTGCCAGCAGCAAGCTAGCGGGAGACTACAATGAGCAGTTCTTC.

This clonotype was counted ten times or more. The chain couples TRBV5-1 to TRBJ2-3; D call uncertain. The length of the CDR3 is 12 residues. In germline, CDR1 is SGHRS, CDR2 YFSETQ. V lost 1 base and J lost 4, with 4 bases in between. Here the CDR3 DNA reads TGCGCCAGCAGCTTGAAGGCAGATACGCAGTATTTT. This gives the protein CASSLKADTQYF. The complete variable domain, with remaining parts taken from reference TRBV5-1 and TRBJ2-3, reads KAGVTQTPRYLIKTRGQQVTLSCSPISGHRSVSWYQQTPGQGLQFLFEYFSETQRNKGNFPGRFSGRQFSNSRSEMNVSTLELGDSALYLCASSLKADTQYFGPGTRLTVL.

In its sample, this clonotype was seen once. This sequence joins TRBV19 and TRBJ2-1, with a weak D call TRBD2 (5 bases). CDR1 is LNHDA and CDR2 is SQIVND in the germline V gene (reference sequence). Trimming removed 10 bases from V and 4 bases from J, with 11 bases in between. The CDR3 spans 12 residues. As DNA, the CDR3 is TGTGCCACCCGGGGTACTTACAATGAGCAGTTCTTC. Residues: CATRGTYNEQFF.

Only a few counts were recorded for this clonotype. The chain couples TRBV9 to TRBJ1-2; maybe TRBD1 (6 bases). V was clipped by 0 bases and J by 3 bases, with 15 bases between them. Germline V gene sequence: CDR1 SGDLS, CDR2 YYNGEE. The CDR3 runs to 16 residues. CDR3 DNA sequence: TGTGCCAGCAGCGTAGTCGGGGGGCTCCAGGACTATGGCTACACCTTC. Translated: CASSVVGGLQDYGYTF.

There are many counts of this clonotype. This sequence joins TRBV7-9 and TRBJ2-7; 9 bases align to TRBD1. The length of the CDR3 is 15 residues. J gave up 4 bases and V 5 bases, and 9 bases lay outside the gene matches. From germline, CDR1 is SEHNR and CDR2 FQNEAQ (reference sequence). Written as DNA, the CDR3 is TGTGCCAGCAGCGCCGCGGGACAGGGAGAATACGAGCAGTACTTC. Translating it yields CASSAAGQGEYEQYF.

This clonotype appeared many times. V and J are TRBV20-1 and TRBJ1-2; 10 nucleotides match TRBD1. CDR3 size: 15 residues. The germline gives CDR1 DFQATT, CDR2 SNEGSKA (reference sequence). V lost 6 bases to trimming and J lost 6 bases; unmatched junction nucleotides: 13. The CDR3 loop is CSAEMGDRGPDGYTF. The CDR3 DNA is TGCAGTGCCGAAATGGGGGACAGGGGCCCCGATGGCTACACCTTC.

The chain uses TRBV6-6 and TRBJ2-5; 12 nucleotides align to TRBD1. The V and J ends lost 5 bases and 6 bases, in that order; junction bases with no gene match: 13. The CDR3 totals 17 residues. CDR1 is MNHNY and CDR2 is SVGAGI in the germline V gene (reference sequence). The CDR3 DNA is TGTGCCAGCAGTCCTTCTCGGGGACAGGGGGCGCAGAAGACCCAGTACTTC. Protein sequence: CASSPSRGQGAQKTQYF.